The rows below give T cell receptor beta chains drawn from one sample of a study of CD8 T cells in acute hepatitis C reinfection. Assay used: immunoSEQ multiplex PCR; TCRdb lists only in-frame clones, some missing. This sample has about 38,000 clones, with around 85% found just once. The sequencing sample was made of naive CD8+ T cells from PBMCs. The receptors were gathered from a woman aged 18-29 years who spontaneously cleared hepatitis C infection. CDR3s include the opening cysteine and the closing phenylalanine or tryptophan. D genes are given only for firm matches. The size entry is marked missing in some rows and otherwise reads once, few, many or a size class.

DNA: TGTGCCAGCAATCGACCATCCGGGACTAGCGGTGACAATGAGCAGTTCTTC
CDR3: CASNRPSGTSGDNEQFF
size: .
J: TRBJ2-1
V: TRBV2
D: TRBD2

DNA: TGCGCCAGCAGCCAACGTCTTCCAGGGAGCGAGCAGTACTTC
CDR3: CASSQRLPGSEQYF
size: .
J: TRBJ2-7
V: TRBV4-1
D: .

DNA: TGTGCCAGCAGCTCGGAGGACTCACCCCTCCACTTT
CDR3: CASSSEDSPLHF
size: once
J: TRBJ1-6
V: TRBV11-3
D: .

DNA: TGTGCCAGCTCAATAGCGGGAGGGCGGGACGAGCAGTACTTC
CDR3: CASSIAGGRDEQYF
size: .
J: TRBJ2-7
V: TRBV9
D: TRBD2

DNA: TGTGCCAGCAGTTACGGAGTTAACTATGGCTACACCTTC
CDR3: CASSYGVNYGYTF
size: few
J: TRBJ1-2
V: TRBV6-5
D: .

DNA: TGTGCCAGCAGTTTCCGGATCATAATCGGACAGGCGGAGGGCTATGGCTACACCTTC
CDR3: CASSFRIIIGQAEGYGYTF
size: .
J: TRBJ1-2
V: TRBV27
D: TRBD1

DNA: TGTGCCAGCAGGAACCCCGTCGGGATGAACACTGAAGCTTTCTTT
CDR3: CASRNPVGMNTEAFF
size: once
J: TRBJ1-1
V: TRBV6-6
D: .

DNA: TGTGCCAGCAGTACGACCCCGACAGGGCGCTACGAGCAGTACTTC
CDR3: CASSTTPTGRYEQYF
size: .
J: TRBJ2-7
V: TRBV27
D: TRBD1

DNA: TGTGCCAGCAGCCTCACAGAGAACACTGAAGCTTTCTTT
CDR3: CASSLTENTEAFF
size: .
J: TRBJ1-1
V: TRBV11-2
D: .

DNA: TGTGCCAGCAGTCCCCTCCTAGCGGTTACCGGGGAGCTGTTTTTT
CDR3: CASSPLLAVTGELFF
size: medium-sized
J: TRBJ2-2
V: TRBV27
D: TRBD2

DNA: TGTGCCAGCAGCCCCGGGAGCCCCTACAATGAGCAGTTCTTC
CDR3: CASSPGSPYNEQFF
size: .
J: TRBJ2-1
V: TRBV6-5
D: .

DNA: TGTGCCATCAGAATGACCTGGGGGACTAGTAGCACAGATACGCAGTATTTT
CDR3: CAIRMTWGTSSTDTQYF
size: .
J: TRBJ2-3
V: TRBV10-3
D: TRBD2

DNA: TGTGCCAGCAGTTACCGTAGGAATGTACGGGACGATGAGCAGTTCTTC
CDR3: CASSYRRNVRDDEQFF
size: .
J: TRBJ2-1
V: TRBV6-5
D: .

DNA: TGTGCCAGCAGTTCCGCGGTAGATGAGCAGTTCTTC
CDR3: CASSSAVDEQFF
size: .
J: TRBJ2-1
V: TRBV6-6
D: .

DNA: TGTGCCAGCAGTTATATAAACAGCCTAAACAGGGCAACCGGGGAGCTGTTTTTT
CDR3: CASSYINSLNRATGELFF
size: .
J: TRBJ2-2
V: TRBV6-9
D: .

DNA: TGTGCCAGCAGTGAAGCGCCCGATATCGTGGAGCAGTACTTC
CDR3: CASSEAPDIVEQYF
size: .
J: TRBJ2-7
V: TRBV2
D: .

DNA: TGTGCCAGCAGGGGGGCCATGAACACTGAAGCTTTCTTT
CDR3: CASRGAMNTEAFF
size: .
J: TRBJ1-1
V: TRBV4-2
D: .

DNA: TGTGCCAGTAGTATGTGGGGCACCTCCTACGAGCAGTACTTC
CDR3: CASSMWGTSYEQYF
size: .
J: TRBJ2-7
V: TRBV19
D: .

DNA: TGTGCCAGCAGCTGGAGCATCTTGGCAGGCTACAACGAGCAGTACTTC
CDR3: CASSWSILAGYNEQYF
size: .
J: TRBJ2-7
V: TRBV6-6
D: .

DNA: TGTGCCAGCAGTGGGACGGACGGCTACACCTTC
CDR3: CASSGTDGYTF
size: .
J: TRBJ1-2
V: TRBV2
D: .

DNA: TGTGCCAGCAGTGAACGACAGGCCCTTAGCAATCAGCCCCAGCATTTT
CDR3: CASSERQALSNQPQHF
size: .
J: TRBJ1-5
V: TRBV2
D: .

DNA: TGTGCCAGCTACCGTAGAGGCGATAGTGACGCCGGGGAGCTGTTTTTT
CDR3: CASYRRGDSDAGELFF
size: .
J: TRBJ2-2
V: TRBV7-8
D: .

DNA: TGTGCCGCCAAGGGCCCGCCTAGCGGGAGGGCAGCAGATACGCAGTATTTT
CDR3: CAAKGPPSGRAADTQYF
size: .
J: TRBJ2-3
V: TRBV10-3
D: TRBD2

DNA: TGTGCCAGCAGTTTATCCTTTATTGCCGGGGGAACTGAAGCTTTCTTT
CDR3: CASSLSFIAGGTEAFF
size: .
J: TRBJ1-1
V: TRBV27
D: .

DNA: TGCGCCAGCAGCCAAGTCTCCGGCGAAAAACTGTTTTTT
CDR3: CASSQVSGEKLFF
size: .
J: TRBJ1-4
V: TRBV4-1
D: .

DNA: TGTGCCAGCAGCTTGCTCGGGCTCAATGAGCAGTTCTTC
CDR3: CASSLLGLNEQFF
size: .
J: TRBJ2-1
V: TRBV5-5
D: .

DNA: TGTGCCAGCAGGGGACAGGGAGTAGTCTACGAGCAGTACTTC
CDR3: CASRGQGVVYEQYF
size: .
J: TRBJ2-7
V: TRBV27
D: TRBD1

DNA: TGTGCCAGACAAGGACCAACTTACAATGAGCAGTTCTTC
CDR3: CARQGPTYNEQFF
size: .
J: TRBJ2-1
V: TRBV2
D: .

DNA: TGTGCCAGCAGCGTACTAGCGGGAGGGGGCAATGAGCAGTTCTTC
CDR3: CASSVLAGGGNEQFF
size: .
J: TRBJ2-1
V: TRBV9
D: TRBD2

DNA: TGTGCCAGCAGCTTATCCGGGGGCACAGATACGCAGTATTTT
CDR3: CASSLSGGTDTQYF
size: .
J: TRBJ2-3
V: TRBV7-8
D: .

DNA: TGTGCCTGGAGTGTCGACAGTGGTGAGACCCAGTACTTC
CDR3: CAWSVDSGETQYF
size: .
J: TRBJ2-5
V: TRBV30
D: .

DNA: TGTGCCAGCAGCCCAGGGGGTACTGAAGCTTTCTTT
CDR3: CASSPGGTEAFF
size: .
J: TRBJ1-1
V: TRBV5-8
D: TRBD1

DNA: TGTGCCAGCAGTTTACGGGGACTTCAAGGCGAGCAGTACTTC
CDR3: CASSLRGLQGEQYF
size: .
J: TRBJ2-7
V: TRBV28
D: .

DNA: TGTGCCAGCAGCTTAGGCAGGGCGGAAGCTTTCTTT
CDR3: CASSLGRAEAFF
size: .
J: TRBJ1-1
V: TRBV7-9
D: .

DNA: TGTGCCAGCAGCTCCCAAGGCCGAGCAGCGGGAGTGGGAAACGAGCAGTACTTC
CDR3: CASSSQGRAAGVGNEQYF
size: .
J: TRBJ2-7
V: TRBV7-6
D: TRBD2

DNA: TGTGCCAGCAGAGCGTACGAGCAGTACTTC
CDR3: CASRAYEQYF
size: .
J: TRBJ2-7
V: TRBV2
D: .

DNA: TGTGCTAGTGGTTCGGGGGGGACCTACGAGCAGTACTTC
CDR3: CASGSGGTYEQYF
size: few
J: TRBJ2-7
V: TRBV12-5
D: TRBD2

DNA: TGTGCCAGCAGTTTTTCGGCAGGGGGAGTAACCCTTACTAATGAAAAACTGTTTTTT
CDR3: CASSFSAGGVTLTNEKLFF
size: .
J: TRBJ1-4
V: TRBV27
D: TRBD1

DNA: TGTGCCAGCAGTGAGGAGGCTAGTAACGGCTACGAGCAGTACTTC
CDR3: CASSEEASNGYEQYF
size: few
J: TRBJ2-7
V: TRBV6-1
D: .

DNA: TGTGCCAGCAGTGAAGAATGGGACAGCCTCTATGGCTACACCTTC
CDR3: CASSEEWDSLYGYTF
size: .
J: TRBJ1-2
V: TRBV2
D: TRBD1

DNA: TGTGCCAGCAGGAAACACAATGAGCAGTTCTTC
CDR3: CASRKHNEQFF
size: .
J: TRBJ2-1
V: TRBV7-6
D: .

DNA: TGTGCCAGCAGCTTAGGGGTCAATGAGCAGTTCTTC
CDR3: CASSLGVNEQFF
size: .
J: TRBJ2-1
V: TRBV7-8
D: .

DNA: TGTGCCAGTAGGGACAGGGGGAGGACTGAAGCTTTCTTT
CDR3: CASRDRGRTEAFF
size: .
J: TRBJ1-1
V: TRBV19
D: TRBD1

DNA: TGTGCCAGCAGCCCGGGGGCAGGCTCCTACGAGCAGTACTTC
CDR3: CASSPGAGSYEQYF
size: .
J: TRBJ2-7
V: TRBV13
D: .

DNA: TGTGCCAGCAGTTTAGTTAGCGGGATCAATGAGCAGTTCTTC
CDR3: CASSLVSGINEQFF
size: .
J: TRBJ2-1
V: TRBV27
D: TRBD2

DNA: TGTGCCAGCAGTGGGGGGTCCTACAATGAGCAGTTCTTC
CDR3: CASSGGSYNEQFF
size: .
J: TRBJ2-1
V: TRBV28
D: .

DNA: TGTGCCAGCAGCCTCCCAGAGGAGGCTTTAGGTGAGCAGTTCTTC
CDR3: CASSLPEEALGEQFF
size: .
J: TRBJ2-1
V: TRBV7-9
D: .

DNA: TGTGCCAGCAAACTCTCGAGACAGGGGGCTGTCGGCTACACCTTC
CDR3: CASKLSRQGAVGYTF
size: .
J: TRBJ1-2
V: TRBV6-6
D: TRBD1

DNA: TGTGCCACCTTGGGGGGGAACGAGCAGTACTTC
CDR3: CATLGGNEQYF
size: .
J: TRBJ2-7
V: TRBV27
D: TRBD2